Presented here are 8 T cell receptor beta chains from one specimen sequenced in a study of CD8 T cells in Susac syndrome (dated 2019 in TCRdb). Library method: the immunoSEQ multiplex PCR assay. RNA was extracted with the RNeasy kit and about 0.5 to 1 ug was reverse transcribed using random hexamers. TCRdb trimmed the raw reads at Q25, called clones with MiXCR and kept productive beta chains. Rows with a matching CDR3 protein are joined into one entry that keeps the most common DNA and genes. The sample data list around 150,000 distinct CDR3 sequences, and 90% to 95% of these were observed just once. The ten largest make up over 0.1% of the sample. The sample taken for sequencing was CD4+ T cells from PBMCs. All receptors derive from a human donor with multiple sclerosis.

This chain connects TRBV24-1 to TRBJ1-5, with 11 bases lining up with TRBD1. Germline V gives CDR1 KGHDR, CDR2 SFDVKD. The V gene end was trimmed by 4 bases and the J gene end by 7 bases; junction bases not matched to a gene: 5. This CDR3 comprises 15 residues. The CDR3 spells CATSDGQGARQPQHF. Here the CDR3 DNA reads TGTGCCACCAGTGACGGACAGGGGGCGAGGCAGCCCCAGCATTTT.

The rearrangement joins TRBV11-2 to TRBJ2-5; 7 nucleotides line up with TRBD2. The junction had 3 bases not matched to a gene; V was cut back by 3 bases and J by 5 bases. CDR1 and CDR2 (germline): SGHAT, FQNNGV. This CDR3 has 13 amino acids. The CDR3: CASSFYGRETQYF. The CDR3 DNA reads as TGTGCCAGCAGCTTTTACGGGAGGGAGACCCAGTACTTC. The full variable domain, its missing parts supplied by reference TRBV11-2 and TRBJ2-5, is EAGVAQSPRYKIIEKRQSVAFWCNPISGHATLYWYQQILGQGPKLLIQFQNNGVVDDSQLPKDRFSAERLKGVDSTLKIQPAKLEDSAVYLCASSFYGRETQYFGPGTRLLVL.

V gene TRBV2 combines with J gene TRBJ1-5, with D perhaps matching TRBD1 (5 bases). The CDR3 covers 14 residues. Germline lookup yields CDR1 SNHLY and CDR2 FYNNEI. With 4 bases removed from V and 8 bases from J, the gap between germline ends came to 15 bases. In DNA, the CDR3 is TGTGCCAGCAGTGGTGGATGGTCCAGGGAGCCCCAGCATTTT. Its translation: CASSGGWSREPQHF.

This chain connects TRBV29-1 to TRBJ2-1, with 8 bases fitting TRBD1. Germline V CDR1 and CDR2: SQVTM, ANQGSEA. CDR3 size: 14 residues. After removal of 4 bases from V and 7 bases from J, the junction contained 9 bases not matched to a gene. CDR3 protein: CSVGRTGLGNEQFF. CDR3 nucleotides: TGCAGCGTTGGTCGGACAGGGTTAGGGAATGAGCAGTTCTTC.

The V call is TRBV9, the J call TRBJ1-1; no reliable D call. The CDR3 is 14 amino acids. Per the germline V gene, CDR1 is SGDLS and CDR2 is YYNGEE. V dropped 0 bases and J dropped 2 bases, with 8 bases sitting between them. In DNA, the CDR3 is TGTGCCAGCAGCGTAGCGGGAGGAAACACTGAAGCTTTCTTT. This gives the protein CASSVAGGNTEAFF.

The chain employs TRBV7-2 and TRBJ2-7; a weak D match, TRBD2 (7 bases). Trimming removed 3 bases from V and 1 base from J, with 25 bases in between. The germline V gene encodes CDR1 SGHTA and CDR2 FQGNSA. The CDR3 has 19 amino acids. CDR3 amino acids: CASSLSQGFMGEGSYEQYF. The CDR3 DNA sequence: TGTGCCAGCAGCTTGTCACAGGGATTTATGGGGGAGGGATCCTACGAGCAGTACTTC.

The chain employs TRBV20-1 and TRBJ1-2, with TRBD1 matching 7 bases. V was clipped by 6 bases and J by 2 bases; unmatched bases: 9. This CDR3 contains 14 residues. Germline CDR1 reads DFQATT; CDR2 reads SNEGSKA (reference sequence). This CDR3 reads CSALPGQLNYGYTF. DNA of the CDR3: TGCAGTGCATTACCGGGACAGCTCAACTATGGCTACACCTTC.

The J gene is TRBJ1-2, the V gene TRBV9; TRBD1 matches 7 bases. Looked up from germline, CDR1 is SGDLS and CDR2 is YYNGEE. The V gene end was trimmed by 2 bases and the J gene end by 2 bases; junction bases not matched to a gene: 9. There are 16 residues in the CDR3. CDR3 nucleotides: TGTGCCAGCAGCGTCCTCCCCTCGACAGGGAACTATGGCTACACCTTC. Its protein product is CASSVLPSTGNYGYTF.